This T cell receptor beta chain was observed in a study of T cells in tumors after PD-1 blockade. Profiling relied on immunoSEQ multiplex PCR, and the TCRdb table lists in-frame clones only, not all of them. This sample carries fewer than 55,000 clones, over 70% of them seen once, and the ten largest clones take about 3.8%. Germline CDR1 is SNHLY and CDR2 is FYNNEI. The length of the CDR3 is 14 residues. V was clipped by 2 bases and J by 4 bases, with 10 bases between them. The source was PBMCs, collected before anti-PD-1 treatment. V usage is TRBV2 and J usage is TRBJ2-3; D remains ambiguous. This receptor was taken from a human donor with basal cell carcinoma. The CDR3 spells CASSEFLWADTQYF. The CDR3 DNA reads TGTGCCAGCAGTGAATTTCTTTGGGCAGATACGCAGTATTTT.